What follows are 22 T cell receptor beta chains derived from one specimen sequenced in a study of T and B cells in COVID-19 patients. TRB rearrangements were amplified by multiplex PCR with BIOMED2 TRB-A/B primers. TCRdb processed the multiplex PCR reads anew with MiXCR; each CDR3 protein has one entry. The sample lists over 4,000 distinct CDR3 sequences; 25% to 30% were seen once. From blood, roughly 240-550 ng of genomic DNA served as TRB template. Sequencing used blood. All receptors come from a human donor with active COVID-19.

This clonotype has more than one count but fewer than ten. V is TRBV5-4 and J is TRBJ1-1; D is undetermined. Per the germline V gene, CDR1 is SGHNT and CDR2 is YYREEE (reference sequence). The CDR3 sequence is 17 residues long. Trimming left V 0 bases short and J 0 bases short, with 15 bases between. The CDR3 loop is CASSLDQVIDLNTEAFF. DNA of the CDR3: TGTGCCAGCAGCTTGGATCAGGTGATAGATTTGAACACTGAAGCTTTCTTT.

By its share, this clonotype is medium-sized. The chain combines TRBV19 with TRBJ1-5; D gene unclear. The CDR3 is made up of 14 amino acids. Germline assignment: CDR1 LNHDA and CDR2 SQIVND (reference sequence). V was clipped by 4 bases and J by 3 bases, with 10 bases between them. Written as DNA, the CDR3 is TGTGCCAGTAGTAGCCGGGCCATCAATCAGCCCCAGCATTTT. It yields the protein CASSSRAINQPQHF.

Turning to this clonotype: A clone one base away is much larger, so this may be a read error. The V gene is TRBV6-2 or TRBV6-3, the J gene TRBJ2-7, with TRBD1 matching over 7 bases. The CDR3 is 13 residues long. Germline CDR1 and CDR2: MNHEY and SVGEGT. The CDR3 DNA reads as TGTGCCGGCAGTCCGGGACAGACCTACGAGCAGTACTTC. Translated, it gives CAGSPGQTYEQYF.

In its sample, this clonotype is medium-sized (0.01 to 0.1%). J is TRBJ2-7 and V is TRBV29-1; a possible D gene is TRBD1 (6 bases). CDR3 length: 14 amino acids. Deletions cut 4 bases from V and 2 bases from J, with 15 bases between. The germline gives CDR1 SQVTM, CDR2 ANQGSEA. DNA of the CDR3: TGCAGCGTTGGTTCCGGGACAAGGGCCTACGAGCAGTACTTC. Translated: CSVGSGTRAYEQYF.

V gene TRBV5-6 combines with J gene TRBJ2-3; 10 bases align to TRBD2. V was clipped by 0 bases and J by 4 bases; unmatched bases: 8. In germline, CDR1 is SGHDT, CDR2 YYEEEE. This CDR3 has 17 amino acids. The CDR3 sequence: CASSLVASGSDPDTQYF. CDR3 in DNA: TGTGCCAGCAGCTTGGTCGCTAGCGGGAGCGATCCAGATACGCAGTATTTT.

Within the sample, this clonotype is medium-sized (0.01 to 0.1%). The V call is TRBV5-4, the J call TRBJ1-6, with unresolved D. V dropped 0 bases and J dropped 5 bases, with 6 bases sitting between them. Germline lookup yields CDR1 SGHNT and CDR2 YYREEE (reference sequence). This CDR3 contains 14 residues. This chain's CDR3 is CASSLDSNNSPLHF. In nucleotides, the CDR3 is TGTGCCAGCAGCTTGGACAGTAATAATTCACCCCTCCACTTT.

This rearrangement joins TRBV15 to TRBJ1-1; no reliable D call. The germline CDR1 and CDR2 sequences are LNHNV and YYDKDF (reference sequence). The CDR3 contains 13 residues. V lost 1 base to trimming and J lost 1 base, with 4 bases between them. CDR3 coding DNA: TGTGCCACCAGCAGAGCGGAGAACACTGAAGCTTTCTTT. Its translation is CATSRAENTEAFF.

This clonotype is medium-sized. CDR3: CACSGTGSLEQYF. The CDR3 DNA reads TGTGCCTGCTCCGGGACAGGGAGCCTCGAGCAGTACTTC. The chain employs TRBV6-5 and TRBJ2-7, with 9 bases aligning to TRBD1. Trimming took 11 bases from V and 6 from J; bases not matched to a gene: 11. CDR1 is MNHEY, CDR2 SVGAGI, per germline. There are 13 residues in the CDR3.

The V call is TRBV20-1, the J call TRBJ2-2, with 9 positions matching TRBD2. Germline V gene sequence: CDR1 DFQATT, CDR2 SNEGSKA (reference sequence). The junction had 6 bases not matched to a gene; V was cut back by 5 bases and J by 5 bases. This CDR3 is built from 14 residues. CDR3 in DNA: TGCAGTGCTTTAGCGGGAGTGGGGACCGGGGAGCTGTTTTTT. The encoded protein is CSALAGVGTGELFF.

CDR3 nucleotides: TGTGCCAGCTCACCAGAGACAGGGTCCTACAATGAGCAGTTCTTC. Its protein product is CASSPETGSYNEQFF. The rearrangement uses TRBV18 and TRBJ2-1; TRBD1 matches at 7 bases. The CDR3 extends over 15 amino acids. With 2 bases clipped from V and 1 base from J, the junction kept 2 bases outside the gene matches. The germline gives CDR1 KGHSH, CDR2 LQKENI.

By share, this clonotype counts as medium-sized. The chain joins TRBV6-2 or TRBV6-3 to TRBJ2-7; D is perhaps TRBD1 (6 bases). The CDR3 runs to 14 residues. V was trimmed by 7 bases and J by 5 bases, leaving 18 bases between them. Germline V gives CDR1 MNHEY, CDR2 SVGEGT. The CDR3, as DNA: TGTGCCAGCACCTCGGGACACATGGTGCACGAGCAGTACTTC. It is translated as CASTSGHMVHEQYF.

The rearrangement joins TRBV12-3 or TRBV12-4 to TRBJ1-5, with TRBD1 identical over 9 bases. This CDR3 contains 16 residues. J lost 4 bases, V lost 5 bases, and 9 bases had no gene match. The CDR3 bases are TGTGCCAGCAGTCATCAGGACAGGGGACCTAATCAGCCCCAGCATTTT. This translates into CASSHQDRGPNQPQHF.

The chain carries TRBV10-3 and TRBJ1-1; possible D gene TRBD1, 5 bases. CDR3 size: 17 residues. Germline V gives CDR1 ENHRY, CDR2 SYGVKD. V lost 3 bases and J lost 2, with 19 bases in between. CDR3 in DNA: TGTGCCATCAGTGATACTCAAATTACCGGGACCAACACTGAAGCTTTCTTT. It yields the protein CAISDTQITGTNTEAFF.

As for this clonotype: Relative to the germline gene, one junction end is altered; a read error may explain this. J is TRBJ2-7 and V is TRBV7-6, with 7 bases lining up with TRBD2. Per germline, CDR1 SGHVS and CDR2 FNYEAQ. This CDR3 spans 16 amino acids. CDR3 amino acids: CARSLPPMAGDPEQYF. CDR3 DNA sequence: TGTGCCAGAAGCTTGCCCCCTATGGCGGGGGACCCAGAGCAGTACTTC.

This sequence joins TRBV29-1 and TRBJ2-3; TRBD1 aligns across 12 bases. Trimming at V came to 5 bases and at J to 3 bases, leaving 9 bases not matched to a gene. Germline values: CDR1 SQVTM, CDR2 ANQGSEA. This CDR3 is 16 amino acids long. The CDR3 bases are TGCAGCGTTTCCCAAACGGGACAGGGGGCGACAGATACGCAGTATTTT. This encodes CSVSQTGQGATDTQYF.

The J gene is TRBJ2-2, the V gene TRBV7-2; 11 bases match TRBD2. The CDR3 has 15 amino acids. Unmatched junction bases numbered 2, after V lost 2 bases and J lost 6 bases. CDR1 and CDR2 (germline): SGHTA, FQGNSA. The chain's CDR3 is CASSLKGLAAGELFF. CDR3 sequence (DNA): TGTGCCAGCAGCTTAAAGGGACTAGCGGCCGGGGAGCTGTTTTTT.

A single count supports this clonotype. V usage is TRBV20-1 and J usage is TRBJ1-4; no clear D gene. Germline V gene sequence: CDR1 DFQATT, CDR2 SNEGSKA (reference sequence). The V end was cut by 4 bases, the J end by 5 bases, with 11 bases between. The CDR3 contains 13 residues. This CDR3 reads CSAIGRGNEKLFF. The CDR3 DNA sequence: TGCAGTGCTATCGGACGGGGAAATGAAAAACTGTTTTTT.

The V gene is TRBV12-3 or TRBV12-4, the J gene TRBJ1-1; 8 nucleotides agree with TRBD1. With V trimmed by 3 bases and J by 7 bases, 7 bases remained unmatched. This CDR3 spans 14 amino acids. The CDR3 loop reads CASSLGRGQGEAFF. As DNA, the CDR3 is TGTGCCAGCAGTTTGGGCAGGGGGCAGGGTGAAGCTTTCTTT.

This clonotype was seen a handful of times. V gene TRBV12-3 or TRBV12-4 combines with J gene TRBJ2-7; D perhaps matches TRBD2 (5 bases). Trimming removed 4 bases from V and 2 bases from J, with 12 bases in between. The CDR3 contains 14 residues. The CDR3 spells CASSSDDYAYEQYF. For the CDR3, the DNA is TGTGCCAGCAGTTCCGATGACTACGCCTACGAGCAGTACTTC.

This clonotype is deemed medium-sized. V and J are TRBV11-1 and TRBJ1-4; no firm D call. The germline V gene encodes CDR1 SGHAT and CDR2 FQDESV (reference sequence). The CDR3 is 14 amino acids. V lost 5 bases and J 4 bases, leaving 11 bases between the germline ends. The CDR3 DNA follows: TGTGCCAGCAGCGACACCCGGCATAATGAAAAACTGTTTTTT. It codes for CASSDTRHNEKLFF.

This clonotype is judged medium-sized. DNA of the CDR3: TGTGCCATCAGTGAGTCCGCAGATACGCAGTATTTT. Translation gives CAISESADTQYF. This rearrangement joins TRBV10-3 to TRBJ2-3, with D unclear. Trimming removed 0 bases from V and 4 bases from J, with 2 bases in between. The CDR3 consists of 12 residues. Germline CDR1 reads ENHRY; CDR2 reads SYGVKD.

By sample fraction, this clonotype is medium-sized. The chain uses TRBV19 and TRBJ2-3; no firm D call. This CDR3 spans 13 amino acids. Germline V gene lookup returns CDR1 LNHDA and CDR2 SQIVND (reference sequence). Trimming pared 5 bases from V and 6 bases from J, leaving 12 bases between. CDR3 coding DNA: TGTGCCAGTAGTTGGCAGGCTCGGGATACGCAGTATTTT. Translating gives CASSWQARDTQYF.